A single sample is the source of the 16 T cell receptor beta chains below, sequenced in a study of cytomegalovirus exposure and HLA in healthy donors. It was with 60 Vbeta and 13 Jbeta primers that the PCR ran. TCRdb's copy holds only in-frame clones and misses some; the assay was immunoSEQ multiplex PCR. Here the sample spans about 130,000 clones, about 80% being singletons. Source material: PBMCs. The receptors shown here come from a man aged 30 to 39 in good health and CMV-seronegative.

This chain links TRBV10-2 with TRBJ2-7; possible D gene TRBD1, 5 bases. This CDR3 has 14 residues. Trimming pared 6 bases from V and 5 bases from J, leaving 17 bases between. Per the germline V gene, CDR1 is WSHSY and CDR2 is SAAADI. The CDR3 here is CASSSLQGSNEQYF. CDR3 in DNA: TGCGCCAGCAGCTCGCTCCAGGGATCTAACGAGCAGTACTTC.

The count of this clone is one. V is TRBV10-2 and J is TRBJ2-2, with a tentative D call TRBD2 (6 bases). V was trimmed by 4 bases and J by 3 bases, leaving 9 bases between them. The CDR3 is 14 residues long. Germline V gene data show CDR1 as WSHSY and CDR2 as SAAADI. CDR3 residues: CASSVTGDTGELFF. The CDR3 DNA reads TGCGCCAGCAGTGTTACGGGGGACACCGGGGAGCTGTTTTTT.

The chain joins TRBV27 to TRBJ2-7; 12 nucleotides line up with TRBD2. J was trimmed by 4 bases and V by 1 base; bases with no gene match: 8. This CDR3 is 17 amino acids long. Germline V CDR1 and CDR2: MNHEY, SMNVEV (reference sequence). The CDR3 nucleotides read TGTGCCAGCAGTTTATTCCCTTCGACTAGCGGGAGATACGAGCAGTACTTC. The encoded protein is CASSLFPSTSGRYEQYF.

The chain employs TRBV5-4 and TRBJ2-7, with 8 bases identical to TRBD1. CDR3 length: 13 amino acids. Germline assignment: CDR1 SGHNT and CDR2 YYREEE (reference sequence). V shed 4 bases and J 6 bases; nucleotides not matched to a gene: 6. This chain's CDR3 is CASSPDREGEQYF. The DNA of the CDR3 is TGTGCCAGCAGCCCGGACAGGGAAGGCGAGCAGTACTTC.

The chain has TRBV5-4 and TRBJ2-5; 10 bases are shared with TRBD2. This CDR3 comprises 16 residues. J gave up 5 bases and V 0 bases, and 7 bases lay outside the gene matches. The germline V gene has CDR1 SGHNT and CDR2 YYREEE (reference sequence). The CDR3 coding sequence is TGTGCCAGCAGCTTGGATTCGAGCGGGAGGGGTGAGACCCAGTACTTC. Amino acids: CASSLDSSGRGETQYF. The whole variable domain, remainder taken from reference TRBV5-4 and TRBJ2-5, is ETGVTQSPTHLIKTRGQQVTLRCSSQSGHNTVSWYQQALGQGPQFIFQYYREEENGRGNFPPRFSGLQFPNYSSELNVNALELDDSALYLCASSLDSSGRGETQYFGPGTRLLVL.

The chain is built from TRBV27 and TRBJ2-1; a weak D match, TRBD2 (5 bases). Trimming took off 5 bases at V and 0 bases at J, with 5 bases between the two ends. This CDR3 contains 13 residues. The germline V gene has CDR1 MNHEY and CDR2 SMNVEV (reference sequence). The CDR3 is CASSGSSYNEQFF. As DNA, the CDR3 is TGTGCCAGCAGTGGGAGCTCCTACAATGAGCAGTTCTTC.

This clone was seen only a few times. CDR3 in amino acids: CASRRGASTEAFF. CDR3 coding DNA: TGTGCCAGCAGACGGGGGGCAAGCACTGAAGCTTTCTTT. The J gene is TRBJ1-1, the V gene TRBV7-9; D perhaps matches TRBD1 (6 bases). There are 13 residues in the CDR3. Germline V gene sequence: CDR1 SEHNR, CDR2 FQNEAQ (reference sequence). Trimming took 6 bases from V and 4 from J, leaving 12 bases between them.

The chain employs TRBV19 and TRBJ1-5; a possible D gene is TRBD1 (5 bases). The CDR3 runs 15 residues. Germline lookup yields CDR1 LNHDA and CDR2 SQIVND (reference sequence). The ends were cut back, 4 bases at V and 6 bases at J, with 16 bases in the middle. The CDR3: CASSKGDRKIQPQHF. The CDR3 region has the DNA TGTGCCAGTAGTAAGGGTGACAGAAAAATTCAGCCCCAGCATTTT.

The chain employs TRBV19 and TRBJ2-3; D perhaps matches TRBD2 (6 bases). CDR1 LNHDA and CDR2 SQIVND come from the germline V gene (reference sequence). V lost 1 base and J lost 2, with 10 bases in between. The CDR3 spans 15 residues. CDR3 nucleotides: TGTGCCAGTAGTATAGCCGCGGGAACCACAGATACGCAGTATTTT. Its translation is CASSIAAGTTDTQYF.

The genes are TRBV19 and TRBJ2-7, with TRBD1 matching 7 bases. The CDR3 has 13 amino acids. With 2 bases clipped from V and 6 bases from J, the junction kept 4 bases outside the gene matches. The germline V gene encodes CDR1 LNHDA and CDR2 SQIVND (reference sequence). The CDR3 region is CASSINRGVEQYF. The CDR3 nucleotides are TGTGCCAGTAGTATAAACAGGGGCGTCGAGCAGTACTTC.

This chain joins TRBV5-1 and TRBJ2-5, with TRBD1 matching 7 bases. The CDR3 is 13 residues long. CDR1 is SGHRS, CDR2 YFSETQ, per germline. Trimming took 4 bases from V and 3 from J; bases not matched to a gene: 3. The CDR3 is CASSPGTEETQYF. DNA for the CDR3: TGCGCCAGCAGCCCGGGGACAGAAGAGACCCAGTACTTC.

The rearrangement uses TRBV28 and TRBJ1-6; TRBD1 matches 11 bases. This CDR3 comprises 18 residues. V gave up 6 bases and J gave up 6 bases; unmatched junction bases: 13. Per the germline V gene, CDR1 is MDHEN and CDR2 is SYDVKM. The CDR3 protein is CASRYGQGAGLANSPLHF. The CDR3 nucleotides are TGTGCCAGCAGATATGGACAGGGGGCTGGTCTAGCTAATTCACCCCTCCACTTT.

The rearrangement uses TRBV9 and TRBJ1-2; D gene ambiguous. The CDR3 spans 14 residues. Germline values: CDR1 SGDLS, CDR2 YYNGEE. V lost 3 bases to trimming and J lost 3 bases, with 12 bases between them. CDR3 nucleotides: TGTGCCAGCAGCGCCCACCTGAGCGACTATGGCTACACCTTC. This translates into CASSAHLSDYGYTF.

The chain links TRBV12-5 to TRBJ2-1, with 8 bases matching TRBD2. CDR1 and CDR2 from the germline V gene are LGHNT and FRNRAP. The CDR3 contains 18 residues. V trimming: 2 bases; J trimming: 0 bases; junction bases outside the gene matches: 9. The CDR3 region has the DNA TGTGCTAGTGGTTTGTCGGGGGGGGTACTTAGCTCCTACAATGAGCAGTTCTTC. This gives the protein CASGLSGGVLSSYNEQFF.

This clone was observed a few times. V gene TRBV6-6 combines with J gene TRBJ1-1; D possibly corresponds to TRBD1 (6 bases). Germline loops: CDR1 MNHNY, CDR2 SVGAGI (reference sequence). Trimming left V 2 bases short and J 2 bases short, with 9 bases between. This CDR3 is built from 14 residues. CDR3 coding DNA: TGTGCCAGCAGTTACGCGACAGGAAACACTGAAGCTTTCTTT. The encoded protein is CASSYATGNTEAFF.

The chain couples TRBV5-8 to TRBJ2-5, with 7 bases that match TRBD2. The CDR3 runs to 14 residues. Germline CDR1 is SGHTS and CDR2 is YDEGEE. Trimming cost V 0 bases and J 3 bases; bases outside gene matches: 2. Here the CDR3 DNA reads TGTGCCAGCAGCTTGGTTCTAGCGGAAGAGACCCAGTACTTC. Translating it yields CASSLVLAEETQYF.